These 11 T cell receptor beta chains were all obtained from the same sample, sequenced in a study of blood T cells in healthy people across ages (dated by TCRdb to about 2015). The library was built by means of 5' RACE. TCRdb records Illumina HiSeq 2500 as the sequencer. A second roughly 7 to 11 cycle PCR used a sample-barcoded 5' primer and a J-beta primer mix. The public reads were reprocessed in TCRdb via fastp at Q25 and MiXCR, keeping in-frame beta chains. Merged by CDR3 protein, the rows form single entries marked with the most common genes and DNA. The sample profile shows some 710,000 distinct CDR3 sequences; around half of them were found once. The ten largest account for 18% of the sample. The sequencing sample was made of blood. All receptors come from an elderly man in good health.

The table lists this clonotype with a few counts. The chain carries TRBV6-2 or TRBV6-3 and TRBJ2-1; 10 positions match TRBD2. J gave up 8 bases and V 4 bases, and 8 bases lay outside the gene matches. The germline gives CDR1 MNHEY, CDR2 SVGEGT. The CDR3 loop spans 15 amino acids. This chain's CDR3 is CASSSLSGRRDEQFF. The DNA of the CDR3 is TGTGCCAGCAGTTCCCTTAGCGGGAGGCGGGATGAGCAGTTCTTC.

The chain couples TRBV6-1 to TRBJ2-3; D might be TRBD1 (5 bases). The V and J ends lost 4 bases and 0 bases respectively, with 11 bases between them. The germline gives CDR1 MNHNS, CDR2 SASEGT. The CDR3 spans 15 residues. The CDR3 DNA reads TGTGCCAGCAGTGTCCAGGGTGTCAGCACAGATACGCAGTATTTT. Amino acid sequence: CASSVQGVSTDTQYF.

This clonotype has ten or more counts. The V call is TRBV28, the J call TRBJ2-3, with D perhaps given as TRBD1 or TRBD2 (5 bases each). Germline V gene lookup returns CDR1 MDHEN and CDR2 SYDVKM. The CDR3 consists of 14 residues. Trimming left V 7 bases short and J 2 bases short, with 13 bases between. CDR3 residues: CASKKGDHTDTQYF. CDR3 sequence (DNA): TGTGCCAGCAAAAAAGGGGACCACACAGATACGCAGTATTTT.

The chain has TRBV7-2 and TRBJ1-4; D is unclear. This CDR3 comprises 15 residues. V gave up 1 base and J gave up 3 bases, with 9 bases separating them. Germline-derived CDR1 and CDR2 are SGHTA and FQGNSA. CDR3 sequence: CASSLVVRSNEKLFF. In DNA form, the CDR3 reads TGTGCCAGCAGCTTAGTGGTCCGATCTAATGAAAAACTGTTTTTT.

The table lists this clonotype with a count of one. This chain links TRBV7-2 with TRBJ2-7; tentative D call: TRBD1 (5 bases). The J call is uncertain, as TRBJ2-5 better fits the DNA end. CDR3 length equals 15 residues. The germline gives CDR1 SGHTA, CDR2 FQGNSA. CDR3 region: CASSLRGPPPATQYF. The DNA of the CDR3 is TGTGCCAGCAGCTTAAGGGGCCCACCACCAGCGACCCAGTACTTC.

The chain has TRBV6-2 or TRBV6-3 and TRBJ2-7; 7 nucleotides match TRBD1. Germline CDR1 reads MNHEY; CDR2 reads SVGEGT. The CDR3 consists of 16 residues. V lost 6 bases to trimming and J lost 7 bases; unmatched junction nucleotides: 18. This chain's CDR3 is CASSPPLRDSGDEQYF. In DNA form, the CDR3 reads TGTGCCAGCAGCCCACCCCTCCGGGACAGCGGCGATGAGCAGTACTTC.

This clonotype is medium-sized (0.01 to 0.1%) in the sample. A much bigger clone sits one base away, suggesting this may be a read error. The rearrangement links TRBV5-6 to TRBJ2-5, with 9 bases matching TRBD2. Germline-derived CDR1 and CDR2 are SGHDT and YYEEEE. The CDR3 consists of 14 residues. Trimming at V came to 2 bases and at J to 11 bases, leaving 10 bases not matched to a gene. Here the CDR3 DNA reads TGTGCCAGCAGCTTAACTAGCGGGTACAATGAGCAGTACTTC. Translating it yields CASSLTSGYNEQYF. The whole variable domain, filled in from reference TRBV5-6 and TRBJ2-5, reads DAGVTQSPTHLIKTRGQQVTLRCSPKSGHDTVSWYQQALGQGPQFIFQYYEEEERQRGNFPDRFSGHQFPNYSSELNVNALLLGDSALYLCASSLTSGYNEQYFGPGTRLLVL.

This clonotype showed up just once. The genes are TRBV7-2 and TRBJ2-3; D may match TRBD1 or TRBD2 (5 bases each). The CDR3 has 13 residues. Germline V lookup: CDR1 SGHTA, CDR2 FQGNSA. V was shortened by 11 bases and J by 4 bases, with 16 bases between the two germline ends. This CDR3 is CAGGGRGSDTQYF. The CDR3 DNA is TGTGCCGGTGGGGGTAGAGGGTCAGATACGCAGTATTTT.

The chain combines TRBV6-2 or TRBV6-3 with TRBJ2-1; D remains ambiguous. This CDR3 region has 12 residues. From germline, CDR1 is MNHEY and CDR2 SVGEGT. The ends were cut back, 2 bases at V and 6 bases at J, with 5 bases in the middle. The CDR3 DNA reads TGTGCCAGCAGTTACGTCGTCAATGAGCAGTTCTTC. This sequence encodes CASSYVVNEQFF.

The CDR3 loop reads CASTYQGLNEKLFF. CDR3 in DNA: TGTGCCAGCACCTATCAGGGCCTTAATGAAAAACTGTTTTTT. J is TRBJ1-4 and V is TRBV12-3 or TRBV12-4; tentative D call: TRBD1 (5 bases). The V gene lost 7 bases and the J gene lost 4 bases, with 13 bases spanning the gap. CDR3 length: 14 amino acids.

The genes are TRBV20-1 and TRBJ1-1; tentative D call: TRBD1 (6 bases). Trimming removed 6 bases from V and 4 bases from J, with 9 bases in between. The CDR3 spans 11 residues. The germline V gene has CDR1 DFQATT and CDR2 SNEGSKA (reference sequence). For the CDR3, the DNA is TGCAGTGCGGTACAGGGCACTGAAGCTTTCTTT. Its translation: CSAVQGTEAFF.